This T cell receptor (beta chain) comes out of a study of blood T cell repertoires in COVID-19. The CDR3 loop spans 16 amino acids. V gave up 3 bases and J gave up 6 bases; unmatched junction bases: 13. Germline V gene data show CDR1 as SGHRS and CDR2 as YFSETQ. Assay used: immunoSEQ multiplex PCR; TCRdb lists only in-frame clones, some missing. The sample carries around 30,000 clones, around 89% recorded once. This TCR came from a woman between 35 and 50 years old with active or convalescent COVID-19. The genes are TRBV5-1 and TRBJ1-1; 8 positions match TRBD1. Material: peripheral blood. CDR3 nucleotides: TGCGCCAGCAGCTGGGACCCAGGGGGCTCTCGGTCTGAAGCTTTCTTT. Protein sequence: CASSWDPGGSRSEAFF.